This is a list of T cell receptor beta chains from one sample in a study of blood T cell repertoires in COVID-19. TCRdb keeps only in-frame clones here, not all; method: immunoSEQ multiplex PCR. Of about 330,000 clones in the sample, around 87% were seen once. Input material: peripheral blood. The source of these receptors is a woman in her fifties or sixties with active or convalescent COVID-19. Both conserved end residues are part of each CDR3. D genes are given only for firm matches. Some rows have no size entry. The others give once, few or many, or a class for an expanded clone.

>TRBV12-3/TRBV12-4|-|TRBD2|TRBJ2-1
TGTGCCAGCAACCTAGCGGGTAATGAGCAGTTCTTC
CASNLAGNEQFF
>TRBV4-2|-|TRBD1|TRBJ1-4
TGTGCCAGCAGCCAGCACGGGACAGGGGCGGTGGATGAAAAACTGTTTTTT
CASSQHGTGAVDEKLFF
>TRBV11-2|-|TRBD2|TRBJ2-1
TGTGCCAGCAGCCTCGGGACTAGCGGAACCTACAATGAGCAGTTCTTC
CASSLGTSGTYNEQFF
>TRBV4-2|-|TRBD1|TRBJ1-4
TGTGCCAGCAGCCAAGAGGACAGGGGGCGTGAAAAACTGTTTTTT
CASSQEDRGREKLFF
>TRBV2|once|-|TRBJ2-5
TGTGCCAGCAGCGGCTTGGGGGGTCCACAAGAGACCCAGTACTTC
CASSGLGGPQETQYF
>TRBV19|-|TRBD2|TRBJ2-1
TGTGCCAGTAGTACAAACCCGGGACTAGCGGACAATGAGCAGTTCTTC
CASSTNPGLADNEQFF
>TRBV6-5|-|-|TRBJ2-2
TGTGCCAGCGGGCCATGGGGAGTGAACACCGGGGAGCTGTTTTTT
CASGPWGVNTGELFF
>TRBV7-3|-|TRBD2|TRBJ2-1
TGTGCCAGCAGCTCGGGGGGGCCCTACAATGAGCAGTTCTTC
CASSSGGPYNEQFF
>TRBV30|-|TRBD1|TRBJ1-6
TGTGCCTGGACCGGACAGGGGGCGAGTTCACCCCTCCACTTT
CAWTGQGASSPLHF
>TRBV9|-|-|TRBJ1-6
TGTGCCAGCAGCGTAGACCAGGGAGGTACTTATAATTCACCCCTCCACTTT
CASSVDQGGTYNSPLHF
>TRBV6-6|-|-|TRBJ1-2
TGTGCCAGCAATAAGGACAGTATTCCTGGCTACACCTTC
CASNKDSIPGYTF
>TRBV24-1|once|-|TRBJ1-5
TGTGCCACCAGTGCGACGGACAGCGGATTTAATCAGCCCCAGCATTTT
CATSATDSGFNQPQHF
>TRBV11-2|-|-|TRBJ2-7
TGTGCCAGCAGCTTAAGTGGGAGTGTCCACGAGCAGTACTTC
CASSLSGSVHEQYF
>TRBV21-1|-|-|TRBJ1-2
TGTGCCAGCAGCAAAGGTGCGGGCCTCGTCTTTAACTATGGCTACACCTTC
CASSKGAGLVFNYGYTF
>TRBV18|-|TRBD1|TRBJ2-5
TGTGCCAGCTCACCGGGGACAGATGAGACCCAGTACTTC
CASSPGTDETQYF
>TRBV28|once|TRBD1|TRBJ1-5
TGTGCCAGCAGTTTGGCCGGGACAGGGTTTGTTCAGCCCCAGCATTTT
CASSLAGTGFVQPQHF
>TRBV10-3|once|-|TRBJ2-2
TGTGCCATCAGTGCGGTAGCCCAAGAGGGCACCGGGGAGCTGTTTTTT
CAISAVAQEGTGELFF
>TRBV5-1|-|TRBD1|TRBJ1-2
TGCGCCAGCAGAAGGACCGGGACAGAAATCCTCTATGGCTACACCTTC
CASRRTGTEILYGYTF
>TRBV9|-|TRBD2|TRBJ2-7
TGTGCCAGCAGCGTAGAGGGCGGGAGTAGCTACGAGCAGTACTTC
CASSVEGGSSYEQYF
>TRBV5-1|-|TRBD1|TRBJ2-7
TGCGCCAGCAGCACCTCCGGGGGACAGGGGCCAGAGCAGTACTTC
CASSTSGGQGPEQYF
>TRBV4-2|-|-|TRBJ1-4
TGTGCCAGCAGCCAAGATACAGGGTGGTACGAAAAACTGTTTTTT
CASSQDTGWYEKLFF
>TRBV7-3|-|-|TRBJ2-1
TGTGCCAGCAGCCAACAGGGAACTTACAATGAGCAGTTCTTC
CASSQQGTYNEQFF
>TRBV19|-|TRBD1|TRBJ1-1
TGTGCCAGTAGTATAGATCGGGACAGGGGGATCATGAACACTGAAGCTTTCTTT
CASSIDRDRGIMNTEAFF
>TRBV19|-|TRBD1|TRBJ1-3
TGTGCCAGTAGTATCGACAGGGACTCTGGAAACACCATATATTTT
CASSIDRDSGNTIYF
>TRBV15|-|TRBD2|TRBJ2-2
TGTGCCACCAGCAGAGGACCCGGAGCGGGAGGGTACACCGGGGAGCTGTTTTTT
CATSRGPGAGGYTGELFF
>TRBV7-9|-|TRBD1|TRBJ2-3
TGTGCCAGCAGCTTCTGGGGGCAGGGGGACACAGATACGCAGTATTTT
CASSFWGQGDTDTQYF
>TRBV5-1|once|-|TRBJ1-1
TGCGCCAGCAGCTCGGGGGGTACAGGGTGGAACACTGAAGCTTTCTTT
CASSSGGTGWNTEAFF
>TRBV30|-|-|TRBJ1-4
TGTGCCTGGAGTAGGGGCCAAATTGAAAAACTGTTTTTT
CAWSRGQIEKLFF